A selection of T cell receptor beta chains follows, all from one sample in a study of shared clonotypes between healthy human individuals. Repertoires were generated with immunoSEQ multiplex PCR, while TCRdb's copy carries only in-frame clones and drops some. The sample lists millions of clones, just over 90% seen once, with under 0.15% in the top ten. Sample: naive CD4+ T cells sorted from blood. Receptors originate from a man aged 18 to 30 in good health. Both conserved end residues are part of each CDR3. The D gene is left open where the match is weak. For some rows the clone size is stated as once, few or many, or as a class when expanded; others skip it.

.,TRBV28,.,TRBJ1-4,TGTGCCAGCAGTTTTTGGGGTGGAGGGAGAAGCGAAAAACTGTTTTTT,CASSFWGGGRSEKLFF
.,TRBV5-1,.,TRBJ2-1,TGCGCCAGCAGCTTGGCGCCGGGGAACAATGAGCAGTTCTTC,CASSLAPGNNEQFF
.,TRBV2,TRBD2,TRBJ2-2,TGTGCCAGCAGTGAAGTGGGTCAAGCGGGGGTATCCGGGGAGCTGTTTTTT,CASSEVGQAGVSGELFF
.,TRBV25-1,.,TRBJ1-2,TGTGCCAGCAGTGAGCCGGACCGACGCGGCTACACCTTC,CASSEPDRRGYTF
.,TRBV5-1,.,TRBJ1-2,TGCGCCAGCAGGGAAACAGGGAACTATGGCTACACCTTC,CASRETGNYGYTF
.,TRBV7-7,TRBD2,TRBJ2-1,TGTGCTAGCAGCCCGACTAGCGGCCACAATGAGCAGTTCTTC,CASSPTSGHNEQFF
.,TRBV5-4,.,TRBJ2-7,TGTGCCAGCAGCCCGCTCCTGGGGGGTCGCGAGCAGTACTTC,CASSPLLGGREQYF
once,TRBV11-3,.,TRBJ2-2,TGTGCCAGCAGCTTAGGGGGGCCGGGCACCGGGGAGCTGTTTTTT,CASSLGGPGTGELFF
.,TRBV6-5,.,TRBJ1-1,TGTGCCAGCAGTTACTCTGGGGGCCTGGACACTGAAGCTTTCTTT,CASSYSGGLDTEAFF
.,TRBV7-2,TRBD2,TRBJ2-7,TGTGCCAGCAGCTTCCTCGGGAGGGACTACGAGCAGTACTTC,CASSFLGRDYEQYF
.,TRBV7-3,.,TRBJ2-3,TGTGCCAGCAGCTCGATATGGGACTCGGGGACGCAGTATTTT,CASSSIWDSGTQYF
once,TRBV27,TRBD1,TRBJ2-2,TGTGCCAGCAGGTCCCAGGGGGCGGCCGGGGAGCTGTTTTTT,CASRSQGAAGELFF
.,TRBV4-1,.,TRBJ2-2,TGCGCCAGCAGCCCCCTTAATTCCAGGACCAACACCGGGGAGCTGTTTTTT,CASSPLNSRTNTGELFF
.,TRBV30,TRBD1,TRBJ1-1,TGTGCCCGGGACAGTTCCATGAACACTGAAGCTTTCTTT,CARDSSMNTEAFF
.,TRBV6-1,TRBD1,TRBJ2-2,TGTGCCAGCAGTGGCGGGACAGGGTGGACCGGGGAGCTGTTTTTT,CASSGGTGWTGELFF
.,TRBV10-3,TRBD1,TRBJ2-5,TGTGCCATCAGCCGTCAGGGGGAGCAAGAGACCCAGTACTTC,CAISRQGEQETQYF
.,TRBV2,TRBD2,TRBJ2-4,TGTGCCAGCAGTCGGACTAGCGGAAACATTCAGTACTTC,CASSRTSGNIQYF
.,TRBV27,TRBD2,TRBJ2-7,TGTGCCAGCAGTTCCCGACCACCTGGGGGGCTAGCGGGGGCGCGGTACGAGCAGTACTTC,CASSSRPPGGLAGARYEQYF
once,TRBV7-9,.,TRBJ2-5,TGTGCCAGCAGCTTGGGCGGGATCGGTATGAAGACCCAGTACTTC,CASSLGGIGMKTQYF
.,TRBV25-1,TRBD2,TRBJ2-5,TGTGCCAGCAGTGGCCGGACTAGGATGGAGACCCAGTACTTC,CASSGRTRMETQYF
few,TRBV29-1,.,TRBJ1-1,TGCAGCCCAGGACCGAACACTGAAGCTTTCTTT,CSPGPNTEAFF
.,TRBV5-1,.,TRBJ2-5,TGCGCCAGCAGGGTCGGGGGTCCAGGGGAGACCCAGTACTTC,CASRVGGPGETQYF
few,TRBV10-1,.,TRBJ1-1,TGCGCCAGCAGTGACCAGGGGAACACTGAAGCTTTCTTT,CASSDQGNTEAFF
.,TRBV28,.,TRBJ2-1,TGTGCCAGCACGAAATCAGGGACAAACAATGAGCAGTTCTTC,CASTKSGTNNEQFF
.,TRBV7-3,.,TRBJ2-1,TGTGCCAGCAGCTTGGGACCCGGATACAATGAGCAGTTCTTC,CASSLGPGYNEQFF
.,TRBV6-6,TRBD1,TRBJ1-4,TGTGCCAGCAGTTACTCGGGGACAGGAGAACGCGAAAAACTGTTTTTT,CASSYSGTGEREKLFF
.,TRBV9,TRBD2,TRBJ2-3,TGTGCCAGCAGCTCTCGGACTAGCGGGGGCACAGATACGCAGTATTTT,CASSSRTSGGTDTQYF
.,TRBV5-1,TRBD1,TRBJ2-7,TGCGCCAGCAGGTACCTGGGACAGGGGTACTACGAGCAGTACTTC,CASRYLGQGYYEQYF
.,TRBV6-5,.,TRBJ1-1,TGTGCCAGCAGTCGGGACAACCTGGGGGGTCCGCGAGCTTTCTTT,CASSRDNLGGPRAFF
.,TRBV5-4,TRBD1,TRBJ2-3,TGTGCCAGCAGCCCTTTCCCGGGACAGGGGATATCAGATACGCAGTATTTT,CASSPFPGQGISDTQYF
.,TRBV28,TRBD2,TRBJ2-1,TGTGCCAGCAGTTCCGGGACTAGCGGTATAAATGAGCAGTTCTTC,CASSSGTSGINEQFF
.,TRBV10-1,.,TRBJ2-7,TGCGCCAGCAGTGACCAGCAGGCTAAGAGGAACGAGCAGTACTTC,CASSDQQAKRNEQYF
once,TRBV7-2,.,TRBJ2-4,TGTGCCAGCAGCTTAGTCAGGGCTCGGGGTACCAGGGACATTCAGTACTTC,CASSLVRARGTRDIQYF
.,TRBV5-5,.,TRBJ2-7,TGTGCCAGCAGCTTGGAAGGGCCATTTTTGTACTTC,CASSLEGPFLYF
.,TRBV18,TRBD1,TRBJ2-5,TGTGCCAGCTCACACTCCGGGACAGGGGAAAAAGAGACCCAGTACTTC,CASSHSGTGEKETQYF
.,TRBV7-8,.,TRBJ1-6,TGTGCCAGCAGCTTAGATTGGCGTTTTGATACACCCCTCCACTTT,CASSLDWRFDTPLHF
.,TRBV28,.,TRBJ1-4,TGTGCCAGCCTACAGGGAGCAACTAATGAAAAACTGTTTTTT,CASLQGATNEKLFF
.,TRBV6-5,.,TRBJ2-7,TGTGCCACCGCCTCAGGGGGGGGACCCTACGAGCAGTACTTC,CATASGGGPYEQYF
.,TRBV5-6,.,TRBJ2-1,TGTGCCAGCAGCTCAGGGATGGAGCAGTTCTTC,CASSSGMEQFF
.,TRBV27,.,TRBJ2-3,TGTGCCAGCAGTTTTCGGGAGTGGGGCACAGATACGCAGTATTTT,CASSFREWGTDTQYF